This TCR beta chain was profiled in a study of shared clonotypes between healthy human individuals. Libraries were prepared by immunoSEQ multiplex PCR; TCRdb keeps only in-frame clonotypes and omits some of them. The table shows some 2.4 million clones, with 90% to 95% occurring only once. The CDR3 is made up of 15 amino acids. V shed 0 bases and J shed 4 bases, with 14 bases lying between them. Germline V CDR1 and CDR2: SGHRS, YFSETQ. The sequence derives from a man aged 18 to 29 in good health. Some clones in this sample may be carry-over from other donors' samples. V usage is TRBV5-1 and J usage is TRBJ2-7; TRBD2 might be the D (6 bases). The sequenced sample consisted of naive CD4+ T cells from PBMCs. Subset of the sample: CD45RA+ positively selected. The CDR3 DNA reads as TGCGCCAGCAGCTTGGGGGACTCACATGGGTACGAGCAGTACTTC. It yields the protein CASSLGDSHGYEQYF.